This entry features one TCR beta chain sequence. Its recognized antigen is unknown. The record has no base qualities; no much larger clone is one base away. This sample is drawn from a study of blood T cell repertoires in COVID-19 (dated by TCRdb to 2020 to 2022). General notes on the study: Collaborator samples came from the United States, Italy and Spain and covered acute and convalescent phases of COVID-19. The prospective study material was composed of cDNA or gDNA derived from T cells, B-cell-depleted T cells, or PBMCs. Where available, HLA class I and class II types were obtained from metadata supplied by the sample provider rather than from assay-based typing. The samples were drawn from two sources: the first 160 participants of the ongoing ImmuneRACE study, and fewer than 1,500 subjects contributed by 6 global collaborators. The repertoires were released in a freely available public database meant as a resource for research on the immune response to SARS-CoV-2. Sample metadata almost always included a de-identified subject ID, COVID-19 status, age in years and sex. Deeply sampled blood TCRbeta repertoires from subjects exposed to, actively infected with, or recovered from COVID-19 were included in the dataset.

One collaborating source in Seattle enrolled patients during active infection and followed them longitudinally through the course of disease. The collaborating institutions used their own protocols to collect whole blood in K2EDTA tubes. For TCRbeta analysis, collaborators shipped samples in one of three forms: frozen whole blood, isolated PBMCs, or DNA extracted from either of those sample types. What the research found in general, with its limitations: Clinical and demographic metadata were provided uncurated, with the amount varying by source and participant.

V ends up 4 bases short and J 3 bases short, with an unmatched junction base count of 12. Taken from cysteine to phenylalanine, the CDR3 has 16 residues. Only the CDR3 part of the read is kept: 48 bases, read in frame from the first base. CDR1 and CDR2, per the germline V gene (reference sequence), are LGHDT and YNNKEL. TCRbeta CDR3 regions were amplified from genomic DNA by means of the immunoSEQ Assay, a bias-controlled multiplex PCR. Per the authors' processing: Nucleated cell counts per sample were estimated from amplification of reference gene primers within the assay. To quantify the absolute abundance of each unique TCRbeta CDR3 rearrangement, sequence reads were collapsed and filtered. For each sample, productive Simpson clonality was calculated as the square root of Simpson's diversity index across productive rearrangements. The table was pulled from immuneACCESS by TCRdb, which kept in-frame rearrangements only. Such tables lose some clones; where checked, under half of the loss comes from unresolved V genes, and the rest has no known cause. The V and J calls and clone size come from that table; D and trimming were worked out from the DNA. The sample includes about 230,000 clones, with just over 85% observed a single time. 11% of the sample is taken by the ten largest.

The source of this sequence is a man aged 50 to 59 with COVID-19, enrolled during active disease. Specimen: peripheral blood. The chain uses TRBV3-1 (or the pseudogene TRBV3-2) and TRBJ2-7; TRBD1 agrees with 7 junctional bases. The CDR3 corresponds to CASSPFSTGDSYEQYF. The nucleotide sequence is TGTGCCAGCAGCCCATTTTCCACAGGGGATAGCTACGAGCAGTACTTC.